This entry describes one TCR beta chain. This sample stems from a study of control samples from healthy donors and cancer patients. Data came from immunoSEQ multiplex PCR; TCRdb stores just in-frame clones and leaves some out. In the table there are around 82,000 clones, 80% to 90% of which are singletons. The source is a man aged 45-65 years in good health. Specimen: blood.

CDR3 in DNA: TGTGCCAGCAACCCGGGACTGGCGAACACCGGGGAGCTGTTTTTT. Translating it yields CASNPGLANTGELFF. The chain combines TRBV7-2 with TRBJ2-2; weak D call: TRBD2 (6 bases). The CDR3 length is 15 residues. The germline V gene encodes CDR1 SGHTA and CDR2 FQGNSA. Deletions cut 7 bases from V and 0 bases from J, with 12 bases between.